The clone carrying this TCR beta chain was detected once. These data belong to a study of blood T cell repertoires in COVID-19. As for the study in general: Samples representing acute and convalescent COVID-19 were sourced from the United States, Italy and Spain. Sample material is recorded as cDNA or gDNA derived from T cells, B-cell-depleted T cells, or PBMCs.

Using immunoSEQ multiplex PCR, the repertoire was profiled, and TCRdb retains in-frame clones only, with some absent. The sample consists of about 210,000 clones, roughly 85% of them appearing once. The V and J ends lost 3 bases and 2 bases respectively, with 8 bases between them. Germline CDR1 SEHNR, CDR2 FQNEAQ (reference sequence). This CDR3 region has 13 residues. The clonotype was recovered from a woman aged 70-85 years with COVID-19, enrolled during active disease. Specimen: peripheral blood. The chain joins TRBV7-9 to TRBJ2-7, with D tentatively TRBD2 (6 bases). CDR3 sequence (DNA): TGTGCCAGCAGCTTTTCGGGGGCCTACGAGCAGTACTTC. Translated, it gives CASSFSGAYEQYF.